This TCR beta chain was found in a study of molecular identifiers for immune sequencing clone quantification. Study-wide points: Whereas clones above 20 RNA copies held under 1% of naive-cell molecules, they held over 97% of effector molecules.

For bulk TCR libraries, previously described methods and listed TCR primers were used. TCRdb re-derived calls from the PCR reads in MiXCR, one entry per CDR3 protein. The data show tens of thousands of distinct CDR3 sequences, around 18% seen once. This clonotype was counted ten times or more. Its cognate antigen is unknown. The CD8+CD4-CCR7+CD45RA+ phenotype defined the sorted naive CD8 T cells. This receptor was obtained from a human donor in good health. Some libraries in this study had Jurkat cell RNA spiked in. The sample comprised naive CD8+ T cells from blood, with Jurkat cell RNA spiked in. As for subset: FACS-sorted CD8+CD4-CCR7+CD45RA+ naive T cells.

CDR3 in amino acids: CASSLGVSGSSTDTQYF. The DNA for the CDR3 is TGTGCCAGCAGCTTAGGGGTGAGCGGATCTAGCACAGATACGCAGTATTTT. The chain uses TRBV7-8 and TRBJ2-3; D is perhaps TRBD2 (5 bases). The CDR3 contains 17 residues. The V end lost 1 base, the J end lost 0 bases, and 14 bases lay between the germline ends. From germline, CDR1 is SGHVS and CDR2 FQNEAQ.